This T cell receptor beta chain is from a study of graft-versus-host responses after intestinal transplantation. The overall study: Multivisceral, liver-intestinal, or isolated intestinal grafts were transplanted into recipients. Anti-thymocyte globulin induction preceded approximately three years of tacrolimus and steroid maintenance in all recipients. Overall study findings and caveats: GvH clone levels peaked in circulation, and this peak was associated with early post-transplant HvG declines. GvH clones appeared in recipient marrow, some first in ileum or blood.

Produced via immunoSEQ multiplex PCR; TCRdb's table is partial and in-frame only. The sample records 70,000 to 95,000 clones, about 93% being singletons. The V and J ends lost 6 bases and 0 bases, in that order; junction bases with no gene match: 12. Per germline, CDR1 SGHDN and CDR2 FVKESK. The CDR3 runs 19 residues. Comments on this clone: The target antigen is unknown.

This receptor was taken from a human donor who was the organ donor for an intestinal transplant. The material was unstimulated CD8+ T cells sorted from spleen or lymph node cells, obtained before transplant. The chain joins TRBV14 to TRBJ2-3; TRBD2 aligns across 13 bases. The CDR3 is CASSPGTSGTRKSTDTQYF. In DNA form, the CDR3 reads TGTGCCAGCAGTCCCGGGACTAGCGGGACTAGAAAGAGCACAGATACGCAGTATTTT.